These 10 T cell receptor beta chains came from one sample sequenced in a study of PD-L1 blockade in urothelial cancer. Stated time point: peripheral blood 6 weeks after treatment start. Repertoires were generated with immunoSEQ multiplex PCR, while TCRdb's copy carries only in-frame clones and drops some. The sample contains 40,000 to 60,000 clones, roughly 80% of which appear only once. The source was PBMCs, collected around atezolizumab (anti-PD-L1) treatment. Receptors were obtained from a man aged 70-80 years with urothelial cancer.

The chain recombines TRBV19 with TRBJ1-5, with 7 bases lining up with TRBD1. Germline trimming cut 5 bases from V and 7 bases from J; bases unmatched to any gene: 14. The CDR3 consists of 16 residues. Germline V lookup: CDR1 LNHDA, CDR2 SQIVND (reference sequence). The CDR3 nucleotides read TGTGCCAGTAGTCAACTTAAGACAGGGCGAGGGCAGCCCCAGCATTTT. This codes for CASSQLKTGRGQPQHF.

This clone was found a few times. J is TRBJ2-5 and V is TRBV11-2, with a weak D call TRBD2 (5 bases). There are 15 residues in the CDR3. Trimming took 5 bases from V and 2 from J, leaving 15 bases between them. Germline V gene data show CDR1 as SGHAT and CDR2 as FQNNGV. CDR3 DNA: TGTGCCAGCAGCAACGAAGGGAGTAGACAAGAGACCCAGTACTTC. Amino acid sequence: CASSNEGSRQETQYF.

The V call is TRBV28, the J call TRBJ2-7; the match to TRBD1 covers 9 bases. CDR3 length: 16 amino acids. V shed 10 bases and J 0 bases; nucleotides not matched to a gene: 13. CDR1 is MDHEN, CDR2 SYDVKM, per germline. The CDR3 sequence is CATRTGAVVNSYEQYF. The CDR3 bases are TGTGCCACCCGGACAGGGGCCGTCGTAAACTCCTACGAGCAGTACTTC.

The gene calls are TRBV5-1 and TRBJ2-7; maybe TRBD1 (6 bases). This CDR3 contains 14 residues. Trimming pared 7 bases from V and 3 bases from J, leaving 17 bases between. The V gene's germline CDR1 is SGHRS and CDR2 YFSETQ. The CDR3 DNA follows: TGCGCCAGCCAAATCCCGGGACACCACTACGAGCAGTACTTC. It specifies CASQIPGHHYEQYF.

V is TRBV6-4 and J is TRBJ2-2; 9 bases are a match to TRBD1. The CDR3 loop spans 15 amino acids. CDR1 and CDR2 from the germline V gene are MRHNA and SNTAGT. V gave up 4 bases and J gave up 5 bases; unmatched junction bases: 5. The CDR3 is CASSVGTGRTGELFF. In DNA, the CDR3 is TGTGCCAGCAGTGTGGGGACAGGGCGGACCGGGGAGCTGTTTTTT.

This chain links TRBV28 with TRBJ2-3; 8 bases agree with TRBD2. J lost 8 bases, V lost 5 bases, and 9 bases had no gene match. The germline gives CDR1 MDHEN, CDR2 SYDVKM. The CDR3 has 14 residues. CDR3 sequence: CASSPWTSQGTQYF. CDR3 nucleotide sequence: TGTGCCAGCAGTCCCTGGACTAGCCAGGGTACGCAGTATTTT.

The chain carries TRBV2 and TRBJ2-2; a possible D gene is TRBD1 (5 bases). CDR3 size: 14 residues. V lost 9 bases and J 2 bases, leaving 13 bases between the germline ends. Germline V lookup: CDR1 SNHLY, CDR2 FYNNEI. The CDR3 loop reads CARGQRHNTGELFF. As DNA, the CDR3 is TGTGCCAGAGGACAAAGACATAACACCGGGGAGCTGTTTTTT.

CDR3 in amino acids: CSATSTDTQYF. The DNA for the CDR3 is TGCAGTGCTACAAGCACAGATACGCAGTATTTT. The chain uses TRBV20-1 and TRBJ2-3, with D hard to call. Trimming left V 4 bases short and J 0 bases short, with 2 bases between. The CDR3 is 11 amino acids. CDR1 and CDR2 from the germline V gene are DFQATT and SNEGSKA (reference sequence).

The genes are TRBV11-1 and TRBJ2-1; maybe TRBD2 (6 bases). Trimming took 6 bases from V and 2 from J, leaving 14 bases between them. Per the germline V gene, CDR1 is SGHAT and CDR2 is FQDESV (reference sequence). The CDR3 sequence is 15 residues long. For the CDR3, the DNA is TGTGCCAGCAGAAAAAGCGGGCCAACCTACAATGAGCAGTTCTTC. This encodes CASRKSGPTYNEQFF.

V usage is TRBV9 and J usage is TRBJ2-3, with D possibly being TRBD1 (5 bases). Germline values: CDR1 SGDLS, CDR2 YYNGEE. The CDR3 contains 15 residues. Trimming cost V 4 bases and J 4 bases, with 16 bases left between them. CDR3 amino acids: CASSTTGLGADTQYF. The CDR3 coding sequence is TGTGCCAGCAGCACAACCGGGTTAGGGGCAGATACGCAGTATTTT.